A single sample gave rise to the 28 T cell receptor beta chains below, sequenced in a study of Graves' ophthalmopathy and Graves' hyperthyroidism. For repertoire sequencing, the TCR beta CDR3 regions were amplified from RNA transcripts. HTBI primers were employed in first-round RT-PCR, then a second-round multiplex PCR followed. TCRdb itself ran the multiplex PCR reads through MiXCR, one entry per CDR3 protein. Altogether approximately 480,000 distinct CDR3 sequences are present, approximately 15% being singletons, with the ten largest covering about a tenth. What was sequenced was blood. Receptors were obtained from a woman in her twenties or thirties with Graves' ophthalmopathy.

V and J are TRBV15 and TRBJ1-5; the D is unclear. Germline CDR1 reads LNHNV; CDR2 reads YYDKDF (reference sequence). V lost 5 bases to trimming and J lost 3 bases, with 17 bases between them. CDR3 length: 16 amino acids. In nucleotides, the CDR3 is TGTGCCACCAGCCTTACGGGTTGGGTAAACAATCAGCCCCAGCATTTT. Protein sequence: CATSLTGWVNNQPQHF.

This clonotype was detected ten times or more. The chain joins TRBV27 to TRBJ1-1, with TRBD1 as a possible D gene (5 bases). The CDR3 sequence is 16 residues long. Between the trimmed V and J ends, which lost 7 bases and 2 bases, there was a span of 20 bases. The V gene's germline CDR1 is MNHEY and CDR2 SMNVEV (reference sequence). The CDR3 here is CASKQDEFYPNTEAFF. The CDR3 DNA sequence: TGTGCCAGCAAACAGGATGAATTCTACCCAAACACTGAAGCTTTCTTT.

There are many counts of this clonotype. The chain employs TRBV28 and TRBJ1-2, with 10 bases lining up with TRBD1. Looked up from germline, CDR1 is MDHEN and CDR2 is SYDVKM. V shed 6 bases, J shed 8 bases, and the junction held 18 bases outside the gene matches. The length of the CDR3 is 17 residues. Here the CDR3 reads CASRPVIRDRGLGGYTF. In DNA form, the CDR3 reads TGTGCCAGCAGGCCCGTGATCCGGGACAGGGGCCTCGGCGGCTACACCTTC.

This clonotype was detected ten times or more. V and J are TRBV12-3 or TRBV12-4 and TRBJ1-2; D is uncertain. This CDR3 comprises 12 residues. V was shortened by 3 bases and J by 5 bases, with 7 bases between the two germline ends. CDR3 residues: CASSFRQYGYTF. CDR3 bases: TGTGCCAGCAGTTTCAGGCAATATGGCTACACCTTC.

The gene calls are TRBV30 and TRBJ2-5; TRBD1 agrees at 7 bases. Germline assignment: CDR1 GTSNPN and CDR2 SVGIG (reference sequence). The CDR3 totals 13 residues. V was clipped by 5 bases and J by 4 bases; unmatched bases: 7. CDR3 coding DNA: TGTGCCTGGGAAGCAACAGGGGTAGAGACCCAGTACTTC. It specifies CAWEATGVETQYF. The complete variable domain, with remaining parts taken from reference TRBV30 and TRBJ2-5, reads SQTIHQWPATLVQPVGSPLSLECTVEGTSNPNLYWYRQAAGRGLQLLFYSVGIGQISSEVPQNLSASRPQDRQFILSSKKLLLSDSGFYLCAWEATGVETQYFGPGTRLLVL.

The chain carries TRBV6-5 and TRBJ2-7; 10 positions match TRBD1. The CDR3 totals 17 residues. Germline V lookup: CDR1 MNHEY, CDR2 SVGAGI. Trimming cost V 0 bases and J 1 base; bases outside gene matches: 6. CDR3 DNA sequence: TGTGCCAGCAGTTACTCGTTCGGACAGGGGGTATCCTACGAGCAGTACTTC. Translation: CASSYSFGQGVSYEQYF.

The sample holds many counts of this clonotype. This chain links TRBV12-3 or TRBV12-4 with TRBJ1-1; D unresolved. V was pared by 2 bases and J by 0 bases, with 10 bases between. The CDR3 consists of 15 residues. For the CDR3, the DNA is TGTGCCAGCAGTTTAAAGAACGGTCTGAACACTGAAGCTTTCTTT. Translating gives CASSLKNGLNTEAFF.

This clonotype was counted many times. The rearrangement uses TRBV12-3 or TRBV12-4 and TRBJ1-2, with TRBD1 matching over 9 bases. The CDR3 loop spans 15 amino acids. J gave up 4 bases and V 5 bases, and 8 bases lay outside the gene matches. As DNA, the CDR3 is TGTGCCAGCAGTGCACCGGGACAGGGAACCTATGGCTACACCTTC. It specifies CASSAPGQGTYGYTF.

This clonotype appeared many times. The CDR3 region is CASRQAQAYEQYF. CDR3 bases: TGCGCCAGTCGACAGGCCCAAGCCTACGAGCAGTACTTC. This chain connects TRBV5-1 to TRBJ2-7; D possibly corresponds to TRBD1 (6 bases). Trimming pared 8 bases from V and 2 bases from J, leaving 14 bases between. From germline, CDR1 is SGHRS and CDR2 YFSETQ. The CDR3 loop spans 13 amino acids. The whole variable domain, remainder taken from reference TRBV5-1 and TRBJ2-7, is KAGVTQTPRYLIKTRGQQVTLSCSPISGHRSVSWYQQTPGQGLQFLFEYFSETQRNKGNFPGRFSGRQFSNSRSEMNVSTLELGDSALYLCASRQAQAYEQYFGPGTRLTVT.

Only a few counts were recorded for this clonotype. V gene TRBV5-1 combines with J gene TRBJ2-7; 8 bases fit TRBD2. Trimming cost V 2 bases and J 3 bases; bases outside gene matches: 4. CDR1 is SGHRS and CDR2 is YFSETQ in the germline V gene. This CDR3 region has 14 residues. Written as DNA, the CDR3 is TGCGCCAGCAGCTTTGCGGGGGGTAGCTACGAGCAGTACTTC. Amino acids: CASSFAGGSYEQYF.

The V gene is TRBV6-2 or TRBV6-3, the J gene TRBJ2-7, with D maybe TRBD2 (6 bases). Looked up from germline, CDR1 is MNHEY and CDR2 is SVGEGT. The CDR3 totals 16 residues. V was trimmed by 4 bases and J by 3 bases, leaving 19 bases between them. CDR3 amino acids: CASSFAEVGGLYEQYF. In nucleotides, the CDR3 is TGTGCCAGCAGTTTCGCAGAAGTTGGGGGACTCTACGAGCAGTACTTC.

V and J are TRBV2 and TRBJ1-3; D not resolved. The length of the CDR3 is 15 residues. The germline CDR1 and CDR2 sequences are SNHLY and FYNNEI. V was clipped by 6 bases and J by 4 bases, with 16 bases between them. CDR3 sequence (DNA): TGTGCCAGCAGGTACACGGCCAATGAGGGAAACACCATATATTTT. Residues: CASRYTANEGNTIYF.

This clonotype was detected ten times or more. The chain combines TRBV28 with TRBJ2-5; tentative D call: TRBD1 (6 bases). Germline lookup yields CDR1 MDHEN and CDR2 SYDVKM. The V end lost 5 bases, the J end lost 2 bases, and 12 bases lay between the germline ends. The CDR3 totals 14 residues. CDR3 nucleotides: TGTGCCAGCAGTGAGGACAGAGCTCAAGAGACCCAGTACTTC. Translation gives CASSEDRAQETQYF.

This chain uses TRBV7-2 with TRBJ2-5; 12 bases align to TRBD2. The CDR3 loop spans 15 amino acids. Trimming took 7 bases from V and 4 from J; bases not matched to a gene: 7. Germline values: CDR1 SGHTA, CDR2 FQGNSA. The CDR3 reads CASTSGLAGRETQYF. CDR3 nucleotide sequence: TGTGCCAGCACTTCCGGACTAGCGGGGAGAGAGACCCAGTACTTC.

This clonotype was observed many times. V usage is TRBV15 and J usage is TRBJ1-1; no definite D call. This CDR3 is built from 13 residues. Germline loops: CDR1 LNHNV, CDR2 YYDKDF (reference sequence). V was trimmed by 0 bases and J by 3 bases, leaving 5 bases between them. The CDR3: CATSRDGDTEAFF. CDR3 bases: TGTGCCACCAGCAGAGATGGGGACACTGAAGCTTTCTTT.

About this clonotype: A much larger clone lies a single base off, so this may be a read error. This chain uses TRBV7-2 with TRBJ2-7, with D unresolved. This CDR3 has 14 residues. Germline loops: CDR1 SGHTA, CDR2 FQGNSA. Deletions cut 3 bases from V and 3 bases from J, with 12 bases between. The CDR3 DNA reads TGTGCCAGCAGCTTCTCAGGTTCGCTCTACGAGCAGTACTTC. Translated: CASSFSGSLYEQYF.

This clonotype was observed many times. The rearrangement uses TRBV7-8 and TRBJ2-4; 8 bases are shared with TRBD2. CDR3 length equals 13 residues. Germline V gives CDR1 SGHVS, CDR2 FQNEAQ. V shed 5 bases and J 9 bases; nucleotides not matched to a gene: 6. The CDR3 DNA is TGTGCCAGCAGCAATAGCGGGGTAGGCATTCAGTACTTC. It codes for CASSNSGVGIQYF.

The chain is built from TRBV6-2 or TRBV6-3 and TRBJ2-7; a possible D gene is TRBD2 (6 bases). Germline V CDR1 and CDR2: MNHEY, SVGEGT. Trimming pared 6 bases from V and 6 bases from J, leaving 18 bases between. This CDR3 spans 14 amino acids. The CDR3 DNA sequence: TGTGCCAGCAGAACTCCGGGACTGCTATCCGAGCAGTACTTC. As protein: CASRTPGLLSEQYF.

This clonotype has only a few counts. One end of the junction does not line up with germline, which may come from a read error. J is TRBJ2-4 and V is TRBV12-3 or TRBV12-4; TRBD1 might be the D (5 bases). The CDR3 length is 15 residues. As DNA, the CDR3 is TGTGCCAGCAGTTTAGTGTCAGGGCCCAAAAACATTAAGTACTTC. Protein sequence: CASSLVSGPKNIKYF.

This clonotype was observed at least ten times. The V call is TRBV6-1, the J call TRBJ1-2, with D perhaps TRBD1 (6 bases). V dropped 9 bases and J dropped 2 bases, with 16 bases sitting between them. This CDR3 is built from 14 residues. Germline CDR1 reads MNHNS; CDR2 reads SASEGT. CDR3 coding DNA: TGTGCCAGTTCCGAGGCAGGGACAAACTATGGCTACACCTTC. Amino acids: CASSEAGTNYGYTF.

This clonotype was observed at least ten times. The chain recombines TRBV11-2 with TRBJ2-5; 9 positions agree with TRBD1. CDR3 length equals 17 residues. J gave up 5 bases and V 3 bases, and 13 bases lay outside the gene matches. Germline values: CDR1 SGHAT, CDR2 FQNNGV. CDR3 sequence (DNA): TGTGCCAGCAGCTTCGGGGCCGGGACAGGGAACGGCGAGACCCAGTACTTC. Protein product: CASSFGAGTGNGETQYF.

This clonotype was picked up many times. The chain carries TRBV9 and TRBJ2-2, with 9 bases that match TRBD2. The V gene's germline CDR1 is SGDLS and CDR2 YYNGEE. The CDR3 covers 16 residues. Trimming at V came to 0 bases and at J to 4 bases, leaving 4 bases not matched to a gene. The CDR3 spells CASSVGGSGSTGELFF. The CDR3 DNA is TGTGCCAGCAGCGTAGGAGGTAGCGGGAGCACCGGGGAGCTGTTTTTT. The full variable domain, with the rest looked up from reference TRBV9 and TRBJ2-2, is DSGVTQTPKHLITATGQRVTLRCSPRSGDLSVYWYQQSLDQGLQFLIQYYNGEERAKGNILERFSAQQFPDLHSELNLSSLELGDSALYFCASSVGGSGSTGELFFGEGSRLTVL.

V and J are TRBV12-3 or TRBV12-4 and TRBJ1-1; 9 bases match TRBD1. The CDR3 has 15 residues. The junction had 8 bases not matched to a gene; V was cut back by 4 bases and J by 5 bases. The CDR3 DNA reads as TGTGCCAGCAGTTCGGCCGGGACAGGGACGACTGAAGCTTTCTTT. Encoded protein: CASSSAGTGTTEAFF.

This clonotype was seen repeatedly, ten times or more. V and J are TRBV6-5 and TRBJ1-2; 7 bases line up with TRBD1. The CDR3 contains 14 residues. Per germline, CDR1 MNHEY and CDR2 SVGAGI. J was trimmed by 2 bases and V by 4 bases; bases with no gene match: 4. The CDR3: CASSFSQGNYGYTF. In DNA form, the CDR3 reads TGTGCCAGCAGTTTTTCACAGGGGAACTATGGCTACACCTTC.

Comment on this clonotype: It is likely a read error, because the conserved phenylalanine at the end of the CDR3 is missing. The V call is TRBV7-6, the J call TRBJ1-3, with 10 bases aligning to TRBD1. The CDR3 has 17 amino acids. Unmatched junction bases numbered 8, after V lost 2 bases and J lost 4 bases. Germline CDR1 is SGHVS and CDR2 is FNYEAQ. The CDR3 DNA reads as TGTGCCAGCAGCTTAACCGGGACAGGGGATGTGGGAAACACCATATATTTG. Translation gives CASSLTGTGDVGNTIYL.

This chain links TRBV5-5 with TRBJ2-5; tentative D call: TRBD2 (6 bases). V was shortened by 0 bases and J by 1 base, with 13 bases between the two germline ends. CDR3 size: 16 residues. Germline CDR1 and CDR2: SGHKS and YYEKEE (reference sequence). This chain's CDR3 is CASSLGTGGTQETQYF. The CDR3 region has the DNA TGTGCCAGCAGCTTGGGTACTGGCGGGACCCAAGAGACCCAGTACTTC.

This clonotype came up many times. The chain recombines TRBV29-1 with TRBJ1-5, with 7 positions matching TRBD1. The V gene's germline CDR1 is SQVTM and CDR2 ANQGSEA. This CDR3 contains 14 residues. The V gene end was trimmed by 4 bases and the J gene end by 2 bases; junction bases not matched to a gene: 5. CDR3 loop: CSVGQGSRNQPQHF. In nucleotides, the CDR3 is TGCAGCGTTGGACAGGGATCCCGCAATCAGCCCCAGCATTTT.

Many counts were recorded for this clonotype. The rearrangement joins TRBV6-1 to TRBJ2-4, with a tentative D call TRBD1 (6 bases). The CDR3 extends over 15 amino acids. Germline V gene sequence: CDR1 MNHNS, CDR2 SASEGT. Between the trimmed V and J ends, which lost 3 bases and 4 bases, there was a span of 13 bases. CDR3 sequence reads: CASSEVRTAKNIQYF. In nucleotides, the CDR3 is TGTGCCAGCAGTGAGGTGAGGACAGCGAAAAACATTCAGTACTTC.